This T cell receptor (beta chain) is drawn from a study of blood T cells in healthy people across ages. Turning to the study itself: Template switching caught about one barcoded beta molecule for each two T cells.

Study findings and constraints: Per-million-T-cell TCR beta diversity fell roughly linearly with age.

Through a sample-barcoded 5' primer and a J-beta primer mix, a second PCR was run for about 6 to 12 cycles. TCRdb used MiXCR to reprocess the 5' RACE reads, holding one entry per CDR3 protein. The table lists 910,000 or so distinct CDR3 sequences, roughly 51% of them singletons. Remarks on this clonotype: As yet, its antigen is unknown.

In terms of origin and age, donors were healthy Caucasian individuals from Russia aged about 6 to 100. With 2 bases removed from V and 3 bases from J, the gap between germline ends came to 11 bases. Germline V gene data show CDR1 as MNHEY and CDR2 as SMNVEV (reference sequence). The CDR3 has 14 amino acids. The sample was blood. This receptor was taken from a woman aged 55-70 years in good health. This chain links TRBV27 with TRBJ2-7, with D possibly matching TRBD2 (5 bases). The CDR3 DNA reads TGTGCCAGCAGTTTAAGAGGGTTGGTCTACGAGCAGTACTTC. Translating it yields CASSLRGLVYEQYF.